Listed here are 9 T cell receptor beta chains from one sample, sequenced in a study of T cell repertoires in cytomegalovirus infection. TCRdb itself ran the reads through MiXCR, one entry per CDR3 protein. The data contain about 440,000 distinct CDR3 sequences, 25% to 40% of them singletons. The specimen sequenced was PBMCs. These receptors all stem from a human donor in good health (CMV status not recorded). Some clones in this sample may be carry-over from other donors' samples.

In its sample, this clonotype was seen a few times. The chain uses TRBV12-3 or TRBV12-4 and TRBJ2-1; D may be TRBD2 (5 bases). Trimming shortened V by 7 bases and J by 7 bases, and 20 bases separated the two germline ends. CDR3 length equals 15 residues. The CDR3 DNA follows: TGTGCCAGCACCCCCTCCGAGGCTAGCTTGAATGAGCAGTTCTTC. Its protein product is CASTPSEASLNEQFF.

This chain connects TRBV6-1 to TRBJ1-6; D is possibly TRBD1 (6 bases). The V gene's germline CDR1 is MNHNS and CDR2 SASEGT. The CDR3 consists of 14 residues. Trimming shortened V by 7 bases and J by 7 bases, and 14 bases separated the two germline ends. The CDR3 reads CASKTPGHNSPLHF. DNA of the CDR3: TGTGCCAGCAAAACACCGGGACACAATTCACCCCTCCACTTT.

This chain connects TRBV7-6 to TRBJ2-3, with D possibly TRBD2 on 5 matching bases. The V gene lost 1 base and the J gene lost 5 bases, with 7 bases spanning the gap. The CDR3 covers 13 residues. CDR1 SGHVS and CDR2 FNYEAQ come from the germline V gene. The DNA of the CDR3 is TGTGCCAGCAGCTTAGACGGGGTAGATACGCAGTATTTT. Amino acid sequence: CASSLDGVDTQYF.

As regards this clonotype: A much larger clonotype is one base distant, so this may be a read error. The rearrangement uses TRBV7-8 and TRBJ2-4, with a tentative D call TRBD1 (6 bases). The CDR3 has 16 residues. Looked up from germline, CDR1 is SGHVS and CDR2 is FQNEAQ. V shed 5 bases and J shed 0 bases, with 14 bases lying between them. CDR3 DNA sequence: TGTGCCAGCAGCACCCGGACAGCCCTAGCCAAAAACATTCAGTACTTC. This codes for CASSTRTALAKNIQYF.

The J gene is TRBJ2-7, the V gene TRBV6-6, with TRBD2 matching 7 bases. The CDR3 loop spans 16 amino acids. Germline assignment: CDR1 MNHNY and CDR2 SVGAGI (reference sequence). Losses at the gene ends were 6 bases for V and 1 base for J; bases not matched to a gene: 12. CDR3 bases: TGTGCCAGCAGGCCCGGGAGGCGCCTGGTGTCCTACGAGCAGTACTTC. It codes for CASRPGRRLVSYEQYF.

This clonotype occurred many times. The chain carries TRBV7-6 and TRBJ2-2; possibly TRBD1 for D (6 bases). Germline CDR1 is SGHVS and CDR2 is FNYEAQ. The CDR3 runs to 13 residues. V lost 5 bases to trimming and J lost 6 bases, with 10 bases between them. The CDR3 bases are TGTGCCAGCAGCCCAACAGGGCCCGGGGAGCTGTTTTTT. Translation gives CASSPTGPGELFF.

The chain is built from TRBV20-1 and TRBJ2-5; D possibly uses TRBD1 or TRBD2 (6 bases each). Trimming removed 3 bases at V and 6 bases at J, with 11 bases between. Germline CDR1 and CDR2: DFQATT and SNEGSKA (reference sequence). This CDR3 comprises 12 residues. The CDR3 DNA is TGCAGTGCTAGGCCGGGGGCCCAGACCCAGTACTTC. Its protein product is CSARPGAQTQYF.

The CDR3 loop reads CASSLRDRTNTQYF. Written as DNA, the CDR3 is TGTGCCAGCAGTCTCAGGGACAGGACCAATACGCAGTATTTT. The chain combines TRBV28 with TRBJ2-3; TRBD1 agrees at 8 bases. The CDR3 covers 14 residues. CDR1 MDHEN and CDR2 SYDVKM come from the germline V gene. The J segment lost 7 bases and the V segment lost 5 bases, leaving 8 bases of the junction unmatched.

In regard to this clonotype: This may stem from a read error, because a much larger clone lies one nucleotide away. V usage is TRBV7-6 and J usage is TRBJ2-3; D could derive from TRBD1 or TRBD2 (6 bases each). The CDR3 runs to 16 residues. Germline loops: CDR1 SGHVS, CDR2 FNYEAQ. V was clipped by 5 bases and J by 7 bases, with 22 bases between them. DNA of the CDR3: TGTGCCAGCAGCCTCGGATGGGGGGCAGGAACATATACGCAGTATTTT. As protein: CASSLGWGAGTYTQYF.